This TCR beta chain was identified during a study of vaccination effects on CD4 cells after COVID-19. The assay was immunoSEQ multiplex PCR, and TCRdb's table has in-frame clones only and misses some. This table holds about 43,000 clones, roughly 79% found once. Before sequencing took place, the ViraFEST assay used viral peptide pools to expand antigen-specific CD4+ T cells. When about ten days of culture had elapsed, CD4+ T cells were isolated. Nucleocapsid antibodies stayed negative before and after vaccination, showing no earlier SARS-CoV-2 infection. This CDR3 contains 15 residues. After removal of 6 bases from V and 1 base from J, the junction contained 8 bases not matched to a gene. In germline, CDR1 is LNHDA, CDR2 SQIVND (reference sequence). Details on this clone: Its cognate antigen is unknown.

This clonotype was obtained from a human donor who received a COVID-19 vaccine. The genes are TRBV19 and TRBJ1-1; 7 bases match TRBD1. The source was CD4+ T cells from PBMCs cultured with SARS-CoV-2 spike peptides, collected before COVID-19 vaccination. The CDR3, as DNA: TGTGCCAGTAGCGCCCCCGGGACAGCGAACACTGAAGCTTTCTTT. Translated, it gives CASSAPGTANTEAFF.